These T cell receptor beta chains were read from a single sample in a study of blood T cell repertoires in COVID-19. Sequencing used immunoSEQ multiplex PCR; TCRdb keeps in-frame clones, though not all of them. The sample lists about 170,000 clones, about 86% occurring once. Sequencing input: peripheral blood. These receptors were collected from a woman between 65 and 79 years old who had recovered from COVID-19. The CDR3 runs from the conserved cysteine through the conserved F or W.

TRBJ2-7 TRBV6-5 CASSPSGMSYEQYF
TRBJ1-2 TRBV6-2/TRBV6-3 CASSYSGRGKSTRGYTF
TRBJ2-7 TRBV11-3 CASSLGEGRWVYEQYF
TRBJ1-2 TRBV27 CASSRQGSGYGYTF
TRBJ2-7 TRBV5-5 CASSLGPGDYEQYF
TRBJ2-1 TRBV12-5 CASATSGGDNEQFF
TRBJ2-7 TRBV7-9 CASSASGRGPYEQYF
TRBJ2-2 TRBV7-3 CASSGGPTGELFF
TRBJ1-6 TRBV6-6 CASSYSTGAYNSPLHF
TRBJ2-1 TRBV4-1 CASSPIWAGLYNDGQFF
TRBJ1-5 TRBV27 CASASTHSNQPQHF
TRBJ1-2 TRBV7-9 CASSYRGGYTF
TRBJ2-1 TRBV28 CASHPGQGYNEQFF
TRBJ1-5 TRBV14 CASSQGGVTGQPQHF
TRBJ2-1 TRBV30 CAPPPGGLAGDNNEQFF
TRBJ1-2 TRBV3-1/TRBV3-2 CASSTRRTQDGYTF
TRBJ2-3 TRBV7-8 CASSLAGADTQYF
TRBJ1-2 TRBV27 CASSPSGQLYGYTF
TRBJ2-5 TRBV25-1 CASSDTGQGAVETQYF
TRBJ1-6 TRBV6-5 CASSPGGWSPLHF
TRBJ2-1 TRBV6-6 CASRDPRNNEQFF
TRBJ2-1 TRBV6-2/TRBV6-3 CASSYRFGGAGVGEQFF
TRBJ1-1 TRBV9 CASSPLGRGGAEAFF
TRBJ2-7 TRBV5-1 CASSEPGTYEQYF
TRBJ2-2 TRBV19 CASQRPPGKGNTGELFF
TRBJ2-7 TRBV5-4 CASSLLAGTSYEQYF
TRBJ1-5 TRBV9 CASSPGKGVTGGQPQHF
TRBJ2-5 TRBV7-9 CASAHFALAGAYQETQYF
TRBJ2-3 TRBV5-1 CASTQTDTQYF
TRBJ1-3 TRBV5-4 CASSLVGGPRTGNTIYF
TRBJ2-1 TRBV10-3 CAIRPLAGGVGGLFVDEQFF
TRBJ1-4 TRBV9 CASSVGRVGTNEKLFF
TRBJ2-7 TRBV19 CASRPGTSQGQYF
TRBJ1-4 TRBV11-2 CASSPGWGGGELFF
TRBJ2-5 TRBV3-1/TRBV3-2 CASSPRDLETQYF
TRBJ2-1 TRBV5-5 CASSPGTSGRPRADEQFF
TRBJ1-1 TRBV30 CACPGGLNTEAFF
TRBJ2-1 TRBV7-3 CASSLGTTNEQFF
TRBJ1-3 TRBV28 CASSLGAPRTIYF
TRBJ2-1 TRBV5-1 CASSFFAGNYNEQFF
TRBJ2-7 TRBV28 CASSTGGIVYEQYF
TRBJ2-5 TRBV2 CASSEGDTQETQYF
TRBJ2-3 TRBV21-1 CASSQREIHRGGRGVDTQYF
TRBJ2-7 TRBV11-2 CASSLGTRVDEQYF
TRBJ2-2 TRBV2 CASSVGLGNTGELFF
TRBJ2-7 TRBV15 CATSREGAGQGYEQYF
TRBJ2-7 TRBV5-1 CASSLEGTGGYEQYF
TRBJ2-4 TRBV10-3 CAISERGLARSKNIQYF
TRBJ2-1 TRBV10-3 CAISGTSGSVNEQFF